The rows below give T cell receptor beta chains drawn from one sample of a study of regulatory T cells in long-lasting Graves disease. Each CDR3 protein gets one entry after TCRdb re-called the multiplex PCR reads with MiXCR. The profile covers some 370,000 distinct CDR3 sequences, with about a fifth appearing a single time and around 20% taken by the ten largest. Sample: peripheral blood mononuclear cells (PBMCs), taken when the disease was refractory, from a patient treated with antithyroid drugs. The receptors here all came from a female donor with Graves disease. The CDR3 runs from the conserved cysteine through the conserved F or W. A D gene is named only where the DNA matches it firmly. Size is omitted from some rows. Given values are once, few, many or a class for expanded clones.

j_call	v_call	clone_size	d_call	cdr3_length	cdr3_nt	cdr3_aa
TRBJ1-1	TRBV6-5	many	.	14	TGTGCCAGCAGTTACTCAGGGGGGAGCACTGAAGCTTTCTTT	CASSYSGGSTEAFF
TRBJ1-1	TRBV9	few	TRBD1	17	TGTGCCAGCAGCGCGAGGGGGGGACAGGACCTGAACACTGAAGCTTTCTTT	CASSARGGQDLNTEAFF
TRBJ2-7	TRBV30	few	TRBD2	15	TGTGCCTGGAGTCCGCCACTAGCGGGAGTTTACGAGCAGTACTTC	CAWSPPLAGVYEQYF
TRBJ2-7	TRBV30	.	TRBD1	13	TGTGCCGTAGCAACAGGGGTCTACCACGAGCAGTACTTC	CAVATGVYHEQYF
TRBJ2-2	TRBV12-3/TRBV12-4	.	TRBD1	16	TGTGCCAGCAGTAGACAGGGAGTCGGGAACACCGGGGAGCTGTTTTTT	CASSRQGVGNTGELFF
TRBJ1-1	TRBV6-2/TRBV6-3	.	.	14	TGTGCCAGCAGTTCGGCACATCCGAACACTGAAGCTTTCTTT	CASSSAHPNTEAFF
TRBJ1-5	TRBV2	many	.	15	TGTGCCAGCAGTGAAGGTCGTCAGGCCAATCAGCCCCAGCATTTT	CASSEGRQANQPQHF
TRBJ1-1	TRBV2	many	.	13	TGTGCCAGTCTTTGGGGGGGAGGCACTGAAGCTTTCTTT	CASLWGGGTEAFF
TRBJ2-7	TRBV4-3	.	TRBD1	15	TGCGCCAGCAGCCCGGGACAGGAGAAATACTACGAGCAGTACTTC	CASSPGQEKYYEQYF
TRBJ2-7	TRBV20-1	many	TRBD2	13	TGCAGTGCTGCACTAGCGGGATATAACGAGCAGTACTTC	CSAALAGYNEQYF
TRBJ2-7	TRBV7-2	many	TRBD2	15	TGTGCCAGCAGCTCCGGACTAGCGGCGGCCTACGAGCAGTACTTC	CASSSGLAAAYEQYF
TRBJ1-2	TRBV28	many	.	12	TGTGCCAGCCAGGACACAGACTATGGCTACACCTTC	CASQDTDYGYTF
TRBJ2-2	TRBV5-1	.	TRBD2	15	TGCGCCAGCAGCGCCGGGACTAGGGAGGCCGGGGAGCTGTTTTTT	CASSAGTREAGELFF
TRBJ1-6	TRBV30	.	.	17	TGTGCCTGGAGTGAGTCAGGCGTTATCCCCTATAATTCGCCCCTCCACTTT	CAWSESGVIPYNSPLHF
TRBJ2-7	TRBV29-1	few	TRBD1	15	TGCAGCGTTAAAACCGGGACAGGGAGCTCCTACGAGCAGTACTTC	CSVKTGTGSSYEQYF
TRBJ2-7	TRBV6-1	few	TRBD2	14	TGTGCCAGCAGCCAAACCGGGACTAGCTACGAGCAGTACTTC	CASSQTGTSYEQYF
TRBJ2-5	TRBV14	few	.	13	TGTGCCAGCAGCCGCTGGGCGGTAGAGACCCAGTACTTC	CASSRWAVETQYF
TRBJ1-4	TRBV7-9	few	.	15	TGTGCCAGCAGCTCGTTTTCGGGGGGCCACGAAAAACTGTTTTTT	CASSSFSGGHEKLFF
TRBJ2-7	TRBV30	few	.	14	TGTGCCTGGAGCTTAGGGAGCGGATCGGACGAGCAGTACTTC	CAWSLGSGSDEQYF
TRBJ1-1	TRBV28	many	.	14	TGTGCCAGCAGTTTAGGTCAGGTTGTCACTGAAGCTTTCTTT	CASSLGQVVTEAFF
TRBJ2-5	TRBV7-6	few	TRBD1	17	TGTGCCAGCAGCTTTTTTCCCGGGACAGGAACGGGTGAGACCCAGTACTTC	CASSFFPGTGTGETQYF
TRBJ2-7	TRBV7-2	many	TRBD2	17	TGTGCCAGCAGCGCGGGACTAGCGGGAGGACCCCACTACGAGCAGTACTTC	CASSAGLAGGPHYEQYF
TRBJ1-5	TRBV28	many	TRBD1	18	TGTGCCAGCAGTTCGACAGGGGGCGCACTTAGGGGGAATCAGCCCCAGCATTTT	CASSSTGGALRGNQPQHF
TRBJ1-5	TRBV7-8	.	.	14	TGTGCCAGCAGCTTGGGACATAGCAATCAGCCCCAGCATTTT	CASSLGHSNQPQHF
TRBJ2-7	TRBV4-2	.	TRBD2	16	TGTGCCAGCAGCCAAGCGCGGACTAGCGGGAGAGGCGAGCAGTACTTC	CASSQARTSGRGEQYF
TRBJ2-1	TRBV2	.	TRBD2	15	TGTGCCAGCGTCCTTAGCGGGAGTTCCTACAATGAGCAGTTCTTC	CASVLSGSSYNEQFF
TRBJ1-1	TRBV5-5	many	.	16	TGTGCCAGCAGCCCAATTGTAGAACGGATGAACACTGAAGCTTTCTTT	CASSPIVERMNTEAFF
TRBJ2-7	TRBV29-1	few	TRBD2	15	TGCAGCGTTTTGTGGGAGGGCTTCAGATCCTACGAGCAGTACTTC	CSVLWEGFRSYEQYF
TRBJ2-5	TRBV6-1	many	.	13	TGTGCCAGCAGACCCCACCTCCAAGAGACCCAGTACTTC	CASRPHLQETQYF
TRBJ2-5	TRBV7-3	many	.	13	TGTGCCAGCAGCTTAGCTCCTCAAGAGACCCAGTACTTC	CASSLAPQETQYF
TRBJ1-4	TRBV14	.	.	14	TGTGCCAGCAGCCAATCATCGCAAAGTGAAAAACTGTTTTTT	CASSQSSQSEKLFF
TRBJ1-2	TRBV6-5	many	.	14	TGTGCCAGCAGTTACAAGGGGAGCGACTATGGCTACACCTTC	CASSYKGSDYGYTF
TRBJ2-7	TRBV27	many	TRBD2	15	TGTGCCAGCAGTCCACGAGCGGGGCTCTCCTACGAGCAGTACTTC	CASSPRAGLSYEQYF
TRBJ2-7	TRBV2	many	.	10	TGTGCCAGCGGAAGCGACGAGCAGTACTTC	CASGSDEQYF
TRBJ2-5	TRBV4-1	.	.	18	TGCGCCAGCAGCCAAGAGGCCGTTTTTGGGGGGAACCAAGAGACCCAGTACTTC	CASSQEAVFGGNQETQYF
TRBJ2-7	TRBV18	.	.	13	TGTGCCAGCTCATCGGACCGAACCTACGAGCAGTACTTC	CASSSDRTYEQYF
TRBJ1-1	TRBV12-3/TRBV12-4	.	.	15	TGTGCCAGCAGTTTAAGGGCACCACAGAACACTGAAGCTTTCTTT	CASSLRAPQNTEAFF
TRBJ1-2	TRBV20-1	.	.	13	TGCAGTGCAATCGCAGGGGCGATCTATGGCTACACCTTC	CSAIAGAIYGYTF
TRBJ2-7	TRBV7-3	.	TRBD2	16	TGTGCCAGCAGCTTAACTGCTCTAGCGGGAACCTACGAGCAGTACTTC	CASSLTALAGTYEQYF
TRBJ2-5	TRBV12-3/TRBV12-4	many	.	13	TGTGCCAGCAGACCAGGGAATTCAGAGACCCAGTACTTC	CASRPGNSETQYF
TRBJ2-5	TRBV29-1	.	.	12	TGCAGCGTCGCCAACCCCCAAGAGACCCAGTACTTC	CSVANPQETQYF
TRBJ2-7	TRBV5-1	few	.	16	TGCGCCAGCAGACGGTCTTTTGGGACAACCTCCTACGAGCAGTACTTC	CASRRSFGTTSYEQYF
TRBJ2-5	TRBV12-3/TRBV12-4	.	TRBD2	13	TGTGCCAGCAGCACAGCGGGAGTCGAGACCCAGTACTTC	CASSTAGVETQYF
TRBJ2-2	TRBV7-3	few	.	14	TGTGCCAGCAGCCCGGGCCGAGACACCGGGGAGCTGTTTTTT	CASSPGRDTGELFF
TRBJ1-1	TRBV30	many	.	11	TGTGCCTGGAATAAGGGCTTCGAAGCTTTCTTT	CAWNKGFEAFF
TRBJ2-4	TRBV5-1	.	TRBD2	16	TGCGCCAGCAGCTTGGAAGCGGGAGCCTCAAAAAACATTCAGTACTTC	CASSLEAGASKNIQYF
TRBJ2-5	TRBV12-3/TRBV12-4	few	.	18	TGTGCCAGCAGTTTGAGGCTTTTTGGGCAGGACCGACAAGAGACCCAGTACTTC	CASSLRLFGQDRQETQYF
TRBJ1-1	TRBV10-3	.	.	15	TGTGCCATCAGTGAGTCGGGTAGGACGAACACTGAAGCTTTCTTT	CAISESGRTNTEAFF